This T cell receptor (beta chain) is drawn from a study of early stage breast cancer tumors. Study summary: ER+/PR+/HER2- status applied to about 70% of the 16 invasive breast tumors.

Study-level results: Comparing each tissue with blood distinguished tumor from normal in about 90% of the 16 patients. Most shared enriched TCRB sequences were commonly generated ones.

The CDR3 loop spans 13 amino acids. CDR1 and CDR2 from the germline V gene are GTSNPN and SVGIG (reference sequence). Trimming took 4 bases from V and 1 from J, leaving 9 bases between them. Concerning this clone: Its specificity is unknown.

Repertoires were generated with immunoSEQ multiplex PCR, while TCRdb's copy carries only in-frame clones and drops some. Of fewer than 30,000 clones in the sample, about 80% were seen once. The chain links TRBV30 to TRBJ2-3, with D maybe TRBD2 (5 bases). This receptor was identified in a person in their sixties or seventies with breast cancer. The sample comprised blood. CDR3 loop: CAWIPGGTDTQYF. The CDR3 DNA reads as TGTGCCTGGATACCCGGGGGCACAGATACGCAGTATTTT. The complete variable domain, with remaining parts taken from reference TRBV30 and TRBJ2-3, reads SQTIHQWPATLVQPVGSPLSLECTVEGTSNPNLYWYRQAAGRGLQLLFYSVGIGQISSEVPQNLSASRPQDRQFILSSKKLLLSDSGFYLCAWIPGGTDTQYFGPGTRLTVL.